The present entry profiles one TCR beta chain with its context. These data belong to a study of identical twins. Unique molecular identifiers were present on the cDNA, which also gained a universal primer site by template switching. TCRdb recomputed calls from the 5' RACE reads with MiXCR, one row per CDR3 protein. The sample has some 760,000 distinct CDR3 sequences, 15% to 20% seen once. The CDR3 covers 13 residues. Trimming shortened V by 5 bases and J by 0 bases, and 7 bases separated the two germline ends. Germline values: CDR1 SGHKS, CDR2 YYEKEE (reference sequence). The sample was also reused in another study, on T cells expressing NK-cell markers. Per that study: With respect to HCMV, seven of the eight sequenced donors were seropositive, and one was seronegative. Among the experiments, several used an anti-gamma-delta TCR antibody to restrict sorting to alpha-beta TCR T cells.

This sequence joins TRBV5-5 and TRBJ2-3; no reliable D call. The source is a woman aged 18 to 35 in good health. The sequenced sample was PBMCs. CDR3 residues: CASRLPSTDTQYF. The CDR3 DNA sequence: TGTGCCAGCAGGCTCCCTAGCACAGATACGCAGTATTTT. Full variable domain (rest looked up from reference TRBV5-5 and TRBJ2-3): DAGVTQSPTHLIKTRGQQVTLRCSPISGHKSVSWYQQVLGQGPQFIFQYYEKEERGRGNFPDRFSARQFPNYSSELNVNALLLGDSALYLCASRLPSTDTQYFGPGTRLTVL.